What follows describes a single T cell receptor beta chain. Its antigen remains unidentified. For TCR beta libraries, approximately 2 micrograms of genomic DNA were obtained from cryopreserved PBMCs. These data come from a study of cytotoxic CD8 clonotypes in ibrutinib-treated CLL. Looking at the study overall: Responses: some 25 partial, 2 complete; after median around 64 months, 14 stayed remitted, roughly 12 progressed.

This table comes from immunoSEQ multiplex PCR, and its TCRdb copy is limited to in-frame clones, with some not included. The data contain approximately 150,000 clones, 60% to 85% of them singletons. Overall study findings and caveats: Pretreatment clonality was elevated relative to age-matched healthy donors and paralleled circulating CD8+ T-cell counts. On treatment, the uncommon public clonotypes contracted or remained stable.

This TCR was recovered from a human donor with chronic lymphocytic leukemia. This specimen consisted of PBMCs, obtained after 12 months of ibrutinib treatment.

The CDR3 loop is CASSKGQFNEKLFF. For the CDR3, the DNA is TGTGCCAGCAGCAAGGGACAGTTTAATGAAAAACTGTTTTTT. The rearrangement uses TRBV5-4 and TRBJ1-4, with 7 bases matching TRBD1. Germline CDR1 SGHNT, CDR2 YYREEE (reference sequence). V was clipped by 4 bases and J by 4 bases; unmatched bases: 4. This CDR3 has 14 amino acids.